This T cell receptor (beta chain) was sequenced during a study of shared clonotypes between healthy human individuals (dated by TCRdb to 2018 to 2021). The study in broad terms: A couple of women and a few men aged 18 to 49 years were included in the cohort. For each donor, CD4 naive and CD4 memory were each run on three plates, CD8 naive on two plates, and CD8 memory on one plate. Libraries were prepared and TCR repertoires were sequenced by different laboratories using diverse techniques, in order to increase sequencing depth and limit assay-specific biases. Between about 0.8 and 8.9 billion PBMCs per donor were obtained by leukapheresis. To estimate repertoire size and how much clonotypes are shared between individuals, the study performed deep sequencing of blood TCR repertoires from 4 to 6 healthy adults. Summary of the overall study and its limitations: The small number of donors limited the genetic and exposure-history diversity represented. Across a few donors, about 4.5% of naive CD4, roughly 3.5% of naive CD8, around 2.1% of memory CD4, and approximately 0.42% of memory CD8 clonotypes were shared. Even with the large sequencing depth, rarefaction of the sorted-subset datasets indicated that sequencing was incomplete. Pairwise subsampling led to the expectation that sequencing depth would affect the degree of clonotype sharing among donors. Naive subsets generally had larger estimated clonotype richness than memory subsets. Sampling was limited to blood, and TCR repertoires in tissue likely differ from TCR repertoires in blood. Higher generation probabilities were observed for clonotypes shared by all four sorted-subset donors than for non-shared clonotypes.

The germline V gene sets CDR1 to SGDLS and CDR2 to YYNGEE. The CDR3, from cysteine to phenylalanine, totals 12 residues. Only the CDR3 DNA stays, 36 bases, in frame from base 1. Trimming takes 4 bases from V and 9 bases from J, and the germline ends sit 10 bases apart. Using the deep immunoSEQ assay, TCR CDR3 regions were amplified from genomic DNA by multiplex PCR. Genomic DNA extracted from each cell subset was distributed evenly over all wells of several immunoSEQ 96-well plates, and each plate served as one replicate. For sorted subsets, approximately 190 ng of genomic DNA, equivalent to 25,000 to 30,000 T cell genomes, went into each replicate PCR. Purified libraries were measured with a Qubit 3.0 fluorometer, size-checked on a Bioanalyzer 2100, and measured again with the KAPA Library Quantification kit. Every immunoSEQ 96-well plate was sequenced on a dedicated single-read 150-cycle Illumina NextSeq 550 flow cell. Turning to the authors' computational methods: Because the immunoSEQ output included only junctional sequences and no quality scores, the filtering could not be the same as the filtering used for full-length reads. Sequences were annotated with PyIR, a Python wrapper for IgBLAST v1.9, using IMGT germline references to assign V/J genes and CDR3. Any read was removed if the V/J assignment was weak (E-value above 1e-6), the CDR3 was missing, or the read contained stop codons, out-of-frame junctions, or ambiguous translated residues. V3J clonotypes were defined by identical inferred V gene, J gene, and CDR3 amino acid sequence. To compute the percentage overlap between repertoires, the number of shared unique clonotypes was divided by the size of the smaller repertoire. Three approaches were used to assess repertoire richness: RTK rarefaction, the Chao1 estimator, and Recon v2.1 estimates of unobserved clonotypes. OLGA was used to compute generation probabilities for all TCRbeta clonotypes that the gDNA method yielded from several donors. TCRdb obtained this table from immuneACCESS and retained in-frame rearrangements with V and J assigned. These tables miss some clones; where compared with another copy, unresolved V genes account for less than half of the shortfall, and the remainder is unexplained. V and J calls and clone size are as listed in that table; D and trimming were resolved from the DNA. The sample table records around 2.1 million clones; 93% of these occur just once. Jointly, the top ten make up under 2% of the sample.

CD8 naive samples were obtained by positive selection for CCR7 among CD45RO-negative cells, yielding a CD45RA+CCR7+ population from which TemRA cells were excluded. The donors were healthy, HIV-negative adults with no recently reported acute infections or vaccinations. Every donor was a Caucasian adult residing in Nashville, Tennessee, USA. After blood collection by leukapheresis, PBMCs were isolated using Ficoll-Histopaque density gradient centrifugation and then cryopreserved in the vapor phase of liquid nitrogen. Analytical flow cytometry was used to check the purity and quantity of each magnetically sorted T cell population. Each sorted fraction had its genomic DNA isolated and then quantified by UV absorbance on a Nanodrop 2000c. About this clone itself: This clone's antigen is unknown. Nothing much larger sits one base from this clone, and base qualities are not available.

This TCR derives from a man between 18 and 35 years old in good health. Some clones in this sample may be carry-over from other donors' samples. In this chain, TRBV9 is recombined with TRBJ2-2; the D gene is not confidently resolved. The sequenced material came from naive CD8+ T cells from PBMCs. The cell subset or site label on this specimen signifies: CD45RA+CCR7+. The nucleotide sequence reads TGTGCCAGCAGCCTACCAAGGAGGGAGCTGTTTTTT. Its translation reads: CASSLPRRELFF. Joined to the reference TRBV9 and TRBJ2-2 proteins, this CDR3 gives the full variable domain: DSGVTQTPKHLITATGQRVTLRCSPRSGDLSVYWYQQSLDQGLQFLIQYYNGEERAKGNILERFSAQQFPDLHSELNLSSLELGDSALYFCASSLPRRELFFGEGSRLTVL.